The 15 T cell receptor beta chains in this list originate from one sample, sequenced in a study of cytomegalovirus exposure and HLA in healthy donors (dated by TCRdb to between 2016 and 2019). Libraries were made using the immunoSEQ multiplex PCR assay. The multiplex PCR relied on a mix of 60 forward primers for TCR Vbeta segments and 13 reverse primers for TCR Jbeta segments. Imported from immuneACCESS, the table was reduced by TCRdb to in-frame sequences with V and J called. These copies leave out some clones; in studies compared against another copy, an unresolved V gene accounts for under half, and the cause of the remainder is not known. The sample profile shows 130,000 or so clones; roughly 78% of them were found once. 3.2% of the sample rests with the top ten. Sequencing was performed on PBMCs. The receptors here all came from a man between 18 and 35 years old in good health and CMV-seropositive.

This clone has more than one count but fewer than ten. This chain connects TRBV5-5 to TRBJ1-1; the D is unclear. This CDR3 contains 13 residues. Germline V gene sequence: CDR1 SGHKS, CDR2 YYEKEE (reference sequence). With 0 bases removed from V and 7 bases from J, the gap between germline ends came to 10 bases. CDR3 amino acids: CASSLGRSYEAFF. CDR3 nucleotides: TGTGCCAGCAGCTTGGGGCGGAGCTATGAAGCTTTCTTT.

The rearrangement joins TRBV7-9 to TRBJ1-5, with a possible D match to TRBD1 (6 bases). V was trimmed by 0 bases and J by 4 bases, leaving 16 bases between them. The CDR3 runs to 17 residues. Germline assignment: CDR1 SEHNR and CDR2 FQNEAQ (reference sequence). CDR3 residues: CASSLAQTGTMNQPQHF. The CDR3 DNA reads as TGTGCCAGCAGCTTAGCTCAGACCGGGACAATGAATCAGCCCCAGCATTTT.

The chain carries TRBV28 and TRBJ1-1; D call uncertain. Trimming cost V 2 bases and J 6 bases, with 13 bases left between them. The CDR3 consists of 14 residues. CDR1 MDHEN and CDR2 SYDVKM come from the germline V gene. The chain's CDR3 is CASSLTQVWAEAFF. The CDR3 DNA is TGTGCCAGCAGTTTAACTCAGGTGTGGGCTGAAGCTTTCTTT.

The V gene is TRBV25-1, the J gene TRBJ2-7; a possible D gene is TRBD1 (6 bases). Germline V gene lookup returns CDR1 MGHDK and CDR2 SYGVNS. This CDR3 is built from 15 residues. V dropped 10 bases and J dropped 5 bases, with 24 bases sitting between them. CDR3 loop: CATYRGQSERDEQYF. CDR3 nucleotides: TGTGCCACCTACCGAGGACAGTCAGAAAGGGACGAGCAGTACTTC.

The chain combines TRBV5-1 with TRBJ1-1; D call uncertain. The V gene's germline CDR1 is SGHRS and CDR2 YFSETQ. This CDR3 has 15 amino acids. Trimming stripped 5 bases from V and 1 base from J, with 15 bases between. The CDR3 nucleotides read TGCGCCAGCAGACCATCCTGGAGGACGAACACTGAAGCTTTCTTT. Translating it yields CASRPSWRTNTEAFF.

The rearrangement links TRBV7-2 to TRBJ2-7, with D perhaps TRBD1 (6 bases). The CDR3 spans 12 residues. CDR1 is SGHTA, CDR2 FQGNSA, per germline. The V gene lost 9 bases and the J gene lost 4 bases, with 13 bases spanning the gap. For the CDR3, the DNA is TGTGCCAGTAGCGAACAGGGTTACGAGCAGTACTTC. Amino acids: CASSEQGYEQYF.

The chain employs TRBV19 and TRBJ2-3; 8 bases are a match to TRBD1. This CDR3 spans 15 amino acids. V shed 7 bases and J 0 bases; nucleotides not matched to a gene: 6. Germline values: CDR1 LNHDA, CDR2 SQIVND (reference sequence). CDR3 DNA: TGTGCCAGTACCCTGGACAGGGCTAGCACAGATACGCAGTATTTT. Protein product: CASTLDRASTDTQYF.

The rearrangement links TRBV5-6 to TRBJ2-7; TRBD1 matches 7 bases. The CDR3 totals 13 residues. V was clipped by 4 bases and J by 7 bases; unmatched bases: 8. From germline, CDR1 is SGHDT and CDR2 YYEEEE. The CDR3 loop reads CASSHDRVSEQYF. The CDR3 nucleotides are TGTGCCAGCAGCCACGACAGGGTGAGTGAGCAGTACTTC.

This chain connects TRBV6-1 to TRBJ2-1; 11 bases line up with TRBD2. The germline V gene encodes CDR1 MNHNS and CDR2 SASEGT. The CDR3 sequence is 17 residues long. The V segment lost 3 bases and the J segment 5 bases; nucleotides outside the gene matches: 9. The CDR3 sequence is CASSEPLLAGANNEQFF. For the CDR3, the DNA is TGTGCCAGCAGTGAGCCGCTACTAGCGGGGGCGAACAATGAGCAGTTCTTC.

CDR3 residues: CASSLGLALDEQFF. The CDR3 bases are TGCGCCAGCAGCTTGGGGCTAGCGTTGGATGAGCAGTTCTTC. The J gene is TRBJ2-1, the V gene TRBV5-1; weak D call: TRBD2 (6 bases). Germline values: CDR1 SGHRS, CDR2 YFSETQ. Between the trimmed V and J ends, which lost 0 bases and 8 bases, there was a span of 12 bases. The CDR3 loop spans 14 amino acids.

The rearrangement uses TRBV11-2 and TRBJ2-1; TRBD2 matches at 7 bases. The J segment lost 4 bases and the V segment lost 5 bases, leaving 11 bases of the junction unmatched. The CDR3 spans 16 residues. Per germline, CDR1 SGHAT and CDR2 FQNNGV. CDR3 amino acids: CASSPRGVARYNEQFF. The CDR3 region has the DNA TGTGCCAGCAGCCCCCGGGGGGTAGCGAGGTACAATGAGCAGTTCTTC.

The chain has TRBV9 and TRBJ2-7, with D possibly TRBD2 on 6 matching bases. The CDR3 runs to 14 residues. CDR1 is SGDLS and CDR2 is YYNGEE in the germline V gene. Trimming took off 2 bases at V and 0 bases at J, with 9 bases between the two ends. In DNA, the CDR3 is TGTGCCAGCAGCGTTAGCGGAACCTCCTACGAGCAGTACTTC. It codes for CASSVSGTSYEQYF.

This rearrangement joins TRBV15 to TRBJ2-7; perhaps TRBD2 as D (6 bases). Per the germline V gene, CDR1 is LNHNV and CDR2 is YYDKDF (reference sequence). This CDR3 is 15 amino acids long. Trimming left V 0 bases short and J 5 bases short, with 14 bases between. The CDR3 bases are TGTGCCACCAGCAGAGATGTCCGGGGGTGGAACGAGCAGTACTTC. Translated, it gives CATSRDVRGWNEQYF. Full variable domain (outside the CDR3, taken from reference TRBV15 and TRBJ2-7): DAMVIQNPRYQVTQFGKPVTLSCSQTLNHNVMYWYQQKSSQAPKLLFHYYDKDFNNEADTPDNFQSRRPNTSFCFLDIRSPGLGDTAMYLCATSRDVRGWNEQYFGPGTRLTVT.

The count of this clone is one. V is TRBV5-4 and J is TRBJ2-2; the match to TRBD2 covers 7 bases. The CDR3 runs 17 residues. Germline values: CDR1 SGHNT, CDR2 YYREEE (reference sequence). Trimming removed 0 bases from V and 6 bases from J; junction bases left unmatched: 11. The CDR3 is CASSLGHGGRASGELFF. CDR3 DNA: TGTGCCAGCAGCTTGGGACACGGGGGGAGGGCGTCCGGGGAGCTGTTTTTT.

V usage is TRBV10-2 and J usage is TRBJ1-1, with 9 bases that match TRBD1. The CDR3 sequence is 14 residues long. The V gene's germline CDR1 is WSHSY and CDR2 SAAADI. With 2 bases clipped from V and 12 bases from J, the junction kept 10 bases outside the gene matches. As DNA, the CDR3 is TGCGCCAGCAGTGAGGCACCGGGACAGGGTAGTCCTTTCTTT. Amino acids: CASSEAPGQGSPFF.